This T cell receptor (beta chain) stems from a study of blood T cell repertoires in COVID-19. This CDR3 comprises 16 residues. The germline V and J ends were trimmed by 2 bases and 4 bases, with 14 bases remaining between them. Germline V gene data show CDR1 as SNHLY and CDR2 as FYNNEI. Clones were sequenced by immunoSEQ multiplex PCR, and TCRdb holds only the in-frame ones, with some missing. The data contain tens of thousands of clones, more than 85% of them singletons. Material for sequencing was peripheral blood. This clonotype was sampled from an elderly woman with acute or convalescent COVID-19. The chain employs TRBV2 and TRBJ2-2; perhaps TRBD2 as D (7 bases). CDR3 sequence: CASSENRGGSTGELFF. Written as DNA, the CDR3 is TGTGCCAGCAGTGAAAATAGGGGGGGAAGCACCGGGGAGCTGTTTTTT.